Reported below is one T cell receptor beta chain. The record originates from a study of blood T cell repertoires in COVID-19. Study-level information: Whether acute or convalescent, the COVID-19 samples came from the United States, Italy and Spain.

Donors in Cohort 3 who had recovered were those with two negative PCRs, healthcare professional clearance, or resolution of their symptoms. Assay used: immunoSEQ multiplex PCR; TCRdb lists only in-frame clones, some missing. The data show roughly 400,000 clones, 90% seen once. The CDR3 consists of 18 residues. Trimming at V came to 4 bases and at J to 5 bases, leaving 17 bases not matched to a gene. Germline V gene data show CDR1 as SGHAT and CDR2 as FQNNGV. What was sequenced was PBMCs or T cells enriched from blood (not recorded which). This chain connects TRBV11-2 to TRBJ1-2; 9 bases are shared with TRBD1. The source of this sequence is a man aged 18 to 29 who had recovered from COVID-19. The CDR3 sequence: CASSSLRDRARKGYGYTF. The DNA for the CDR3 is TGTGCCAGCAGCTCCCTCCGGGACAGGGCACGAAAGGGGTATGGCTACACCTTC.